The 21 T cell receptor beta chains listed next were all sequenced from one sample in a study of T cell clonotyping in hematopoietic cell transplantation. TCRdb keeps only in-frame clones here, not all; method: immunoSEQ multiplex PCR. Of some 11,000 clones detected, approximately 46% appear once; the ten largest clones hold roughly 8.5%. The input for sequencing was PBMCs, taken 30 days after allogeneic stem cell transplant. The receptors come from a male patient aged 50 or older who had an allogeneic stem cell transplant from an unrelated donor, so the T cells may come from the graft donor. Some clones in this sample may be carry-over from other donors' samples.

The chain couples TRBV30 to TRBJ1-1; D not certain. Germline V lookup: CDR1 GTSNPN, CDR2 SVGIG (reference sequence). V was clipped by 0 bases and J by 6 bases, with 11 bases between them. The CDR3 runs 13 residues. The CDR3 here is CAWSVGELAEAFF. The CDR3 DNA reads TGTGCCTGGAGTGTGGGAGAGTTAGCTGAAGCTTTCTTT.

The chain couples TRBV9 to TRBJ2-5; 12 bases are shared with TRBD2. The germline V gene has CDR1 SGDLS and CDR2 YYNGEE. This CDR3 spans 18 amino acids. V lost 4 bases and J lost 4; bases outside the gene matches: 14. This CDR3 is CASSPSGGLAGGGETQYF. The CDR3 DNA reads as TGTGCCAGCAGCCCCTCGGGGGGGCTAGCGGGAGGGGGAGAGACCCAGTACTTC.

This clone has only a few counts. DNA of the CDR3: TGTGCCAGCAGTGCCAGGGCGGACAATGAGCAGTTCTTC. Translation gives CASSARADNEQFF. The genes are TRBV6-1 and TRBJ2-1; D is possibly TRBD1 (5 bases). This CDR3 spans 13 amino acids. Germline V gives CDR1 MNHNS, CDR2 SASEGT. V was clipped by 4 bases and J by 5 bases, with 9 bases between them.

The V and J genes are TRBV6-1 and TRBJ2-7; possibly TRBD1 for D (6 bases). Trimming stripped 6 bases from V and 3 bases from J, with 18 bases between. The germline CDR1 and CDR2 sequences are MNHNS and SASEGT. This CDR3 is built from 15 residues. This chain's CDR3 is CASSAPGAILYEQYF. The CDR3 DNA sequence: TGTGCCAGCAGCGCCCCAGGGGCGATTCTCTACGAGCAGTACTTC.

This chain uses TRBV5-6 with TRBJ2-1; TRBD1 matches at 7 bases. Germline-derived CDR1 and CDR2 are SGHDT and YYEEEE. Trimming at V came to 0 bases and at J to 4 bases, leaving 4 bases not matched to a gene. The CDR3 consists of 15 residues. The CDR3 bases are TGTGCCAGCAGCTTGGGACAGGGCCCTTACAATGAGCAGTTCTTC. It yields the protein CASSLGQGPYNEQFF.

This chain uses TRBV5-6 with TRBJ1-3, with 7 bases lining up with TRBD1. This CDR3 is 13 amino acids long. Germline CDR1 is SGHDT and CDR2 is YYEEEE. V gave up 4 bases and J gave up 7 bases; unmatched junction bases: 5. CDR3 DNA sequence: TGTGCCAGCAGCGTGGGACAGCTTAACACCATATATTTT. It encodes CASSVGQLNTIYF.

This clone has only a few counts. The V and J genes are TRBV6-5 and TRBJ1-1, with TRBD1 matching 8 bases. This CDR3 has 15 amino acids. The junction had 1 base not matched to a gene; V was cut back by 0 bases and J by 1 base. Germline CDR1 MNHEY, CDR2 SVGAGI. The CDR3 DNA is TGTGCCAGCAGTTACTCGGGGACAGGGAACACTGAAGCTTTCTTT. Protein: CASSYSGTGNTEAFF.

For the CDR3, the DNA is TGTGCCAGCAGCTTGCGGGGAGATGGGAACACTGAAGCTTTCTTT. Protein sequence: CASSLRGDGNTEAFF. This chain links TRBV5-6 with TRBJ1-1; no reliable D call. Trimming removed 1 base at V and 1 base at J, with 11 bases between. The CDR3 covers 15 residues. The germline CDR1 and CDR2 sequences are SGHDT and YYEEEE.

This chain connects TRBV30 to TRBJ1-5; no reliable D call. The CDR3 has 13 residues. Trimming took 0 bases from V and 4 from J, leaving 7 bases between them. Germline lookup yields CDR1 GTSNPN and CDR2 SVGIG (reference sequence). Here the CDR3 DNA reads TGTGCCTGGAGTGTACGCGGTAATCAGCCCCAGCATTTT. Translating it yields CAWSVRGNQPQHF.

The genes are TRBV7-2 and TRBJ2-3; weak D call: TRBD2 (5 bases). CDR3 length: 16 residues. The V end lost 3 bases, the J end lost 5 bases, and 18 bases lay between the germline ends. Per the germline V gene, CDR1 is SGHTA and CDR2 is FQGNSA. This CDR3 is CASSFLSAGRGDTQYF. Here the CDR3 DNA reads TGTGCCAGCAGCTTTTTGTCTGCAGGTCGGGGAGATACGCAGTATTTT.

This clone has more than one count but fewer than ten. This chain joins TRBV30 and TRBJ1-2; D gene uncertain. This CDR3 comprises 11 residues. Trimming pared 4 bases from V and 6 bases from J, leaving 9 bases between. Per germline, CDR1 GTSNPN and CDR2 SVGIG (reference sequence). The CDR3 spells CAWTTRDGYTF. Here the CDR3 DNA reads TGTGCCTGGACGACCCGGGATGGCTACACCTTC.

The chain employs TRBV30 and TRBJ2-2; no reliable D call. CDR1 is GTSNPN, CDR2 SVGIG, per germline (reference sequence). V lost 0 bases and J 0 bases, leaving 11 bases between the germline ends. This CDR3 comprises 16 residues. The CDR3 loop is CAWSVVRFANTGELFF. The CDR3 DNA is TGTGCCTGGAGTGTCGTAAGGTTTGCGAACACCGGGGAGCTGTTTTTT.

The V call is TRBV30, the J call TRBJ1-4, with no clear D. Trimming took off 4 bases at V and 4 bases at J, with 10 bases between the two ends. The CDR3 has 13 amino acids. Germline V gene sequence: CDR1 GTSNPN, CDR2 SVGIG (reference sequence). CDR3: CAWIPSDNEKLFF. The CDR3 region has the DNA TGTGCCTGGATCCCCAGTGATAATGAAAAACTGTTTTTT. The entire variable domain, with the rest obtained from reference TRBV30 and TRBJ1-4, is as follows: SQTIHQWPATLVQPVGSPLSLECTVEGTSNPNLYWYRQAAGRGLQLLFYSVGIGQISSEVPQNLSASRPQDRQFILSSKKLLLSDSGFYLCAWIPSDNEKLFFGSGTQLSVL.

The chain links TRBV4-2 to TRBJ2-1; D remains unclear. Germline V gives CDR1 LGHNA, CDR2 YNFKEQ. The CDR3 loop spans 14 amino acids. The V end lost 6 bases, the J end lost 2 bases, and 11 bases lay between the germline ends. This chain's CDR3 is CASSPLSPYNEQFF. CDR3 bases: TGTGCCAGCAGTCCTTTGAGCCCCTACAATGAGCAGTTCTTC.

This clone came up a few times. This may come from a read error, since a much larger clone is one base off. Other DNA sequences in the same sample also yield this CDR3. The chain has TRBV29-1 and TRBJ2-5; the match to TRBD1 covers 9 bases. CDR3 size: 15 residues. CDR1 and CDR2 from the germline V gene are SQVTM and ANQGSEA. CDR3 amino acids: CSVEEDRGRSETQYF. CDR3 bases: TGCAGCGTTGAAGAGGACAGGGGTCGATCGGAGACTCAGTACTTC.

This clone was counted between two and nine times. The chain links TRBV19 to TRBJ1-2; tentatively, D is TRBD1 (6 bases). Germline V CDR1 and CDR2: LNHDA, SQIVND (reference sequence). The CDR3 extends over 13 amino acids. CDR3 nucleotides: TGTGCTAGCGACCCGGGGGGCAGTGATGGCTACACCTTC. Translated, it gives CASDPGGSDGYTF.

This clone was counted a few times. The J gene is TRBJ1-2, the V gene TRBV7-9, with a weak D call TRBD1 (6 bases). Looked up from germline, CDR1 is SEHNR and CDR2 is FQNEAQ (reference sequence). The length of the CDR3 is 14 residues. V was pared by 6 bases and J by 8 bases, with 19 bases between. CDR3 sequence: CASRPTGQGQGYTF. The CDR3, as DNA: TGTGCCAGCAGACCAACCGGGCAGGGGCAAGGCTACACCTTC.

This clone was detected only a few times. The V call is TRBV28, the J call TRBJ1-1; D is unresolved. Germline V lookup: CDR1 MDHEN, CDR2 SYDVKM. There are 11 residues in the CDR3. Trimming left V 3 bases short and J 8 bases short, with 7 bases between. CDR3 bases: TGTGCCAGCAGTTTCGACGCGGAAGCTTTCTTT. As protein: CASSFDAEAFF.

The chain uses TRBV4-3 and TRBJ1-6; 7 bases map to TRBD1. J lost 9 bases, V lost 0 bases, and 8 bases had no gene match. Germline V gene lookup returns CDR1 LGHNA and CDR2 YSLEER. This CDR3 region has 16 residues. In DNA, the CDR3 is TGCGCCAGCAGCCAAGAGGTAGGGGGCGCATCTTCACCCCTCCACTTT. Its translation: CASSQEVGGASSPLHF.

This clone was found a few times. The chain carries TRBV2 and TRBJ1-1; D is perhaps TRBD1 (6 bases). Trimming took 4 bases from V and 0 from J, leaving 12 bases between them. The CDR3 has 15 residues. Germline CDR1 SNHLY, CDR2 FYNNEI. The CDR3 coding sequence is TGTGCCAGCAGTGTGGGGGGGGCCCTGAACACTGAAGCTTTCTTT. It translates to CASSVGGALNTEAFF.

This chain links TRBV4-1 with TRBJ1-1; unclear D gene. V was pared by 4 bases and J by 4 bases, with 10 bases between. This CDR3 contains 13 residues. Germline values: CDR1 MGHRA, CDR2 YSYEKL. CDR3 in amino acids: CASSLLGSTEAFF. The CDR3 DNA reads TGCGCCAGCAGCCTATTGGGGAGCACTGAAGCTTTCTTT.